This T cell receptor (beta chain) was obtained from a study of blood T cell repertoires in COVID-19. Study at large: Both acute and convalescent COVID-19 samples were obtained from the United States, Italy and Spain. T cells, B-cell-depleted T cells, or PBMCs provided the cDNA or gDNA that served as material.

With V trimmed by 0 bases and J by 1 base, 3 bases remained unmatched. This CDR3 spans 17 amino acids. The germline CDR1 and CDR2 sequences are SEHNR and FQNEAQ (reference sequence). Per the authors' pipeline: Reference gene primer amplification gave nucleated cell count estimates. Generated by immunoSEQ multiplex PCR, the TCRdb table keeps only in-frame clones and is missing some. D and trimming were read from the DNA, whereas the V and J calls and clone size are those reported in that table. Of approximately 150,000 clones listed, more than 65% were seen once; the top ten hold about 6.8%. This clonotype originated in a woman aged 45-60 years in a cohort sampled during active or convalescent COVID-19. The chain couples TRBV7-9 to TRBJ1-5, with 10 bases fitting TRBD1. Sequenced material: peripheral blood. The CDR3 DNA follows: TGTGCCAGCAGCTTAGCGGGACAGGGGAAAAGCAATCAGCCCCAGCATTTT. It translates to CASSLAGQGKSNQPQHF.